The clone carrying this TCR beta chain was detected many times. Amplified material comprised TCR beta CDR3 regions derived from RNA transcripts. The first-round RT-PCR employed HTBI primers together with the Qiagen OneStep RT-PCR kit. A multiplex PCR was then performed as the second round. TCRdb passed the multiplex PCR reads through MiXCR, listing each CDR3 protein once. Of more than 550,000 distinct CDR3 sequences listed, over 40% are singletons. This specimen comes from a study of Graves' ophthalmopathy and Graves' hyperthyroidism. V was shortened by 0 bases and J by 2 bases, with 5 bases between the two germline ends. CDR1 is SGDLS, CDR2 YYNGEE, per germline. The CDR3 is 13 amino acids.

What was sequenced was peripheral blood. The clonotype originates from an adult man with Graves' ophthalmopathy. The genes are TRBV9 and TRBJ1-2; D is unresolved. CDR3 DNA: TGTGCCAGCAGCGTAGGCACGAACTATGGCTACACCTTC. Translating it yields CASSVGTNYGYTF.